This T cell receptor beta chain was found in a study of shared clonotypes between healthy human individuals. The CDR3 is 14 amino acids. CDR1 and CDR2 from the germline V gene are LNHDA and SQIVND (reference sequence). Trimming stripped 5 bases from V and 2 bases from J, with 12 bases between. This clone was seen a single time. This same CDR3 is encoded by further DNA sequences in the sample. Libraries were prepared by immunoSEQ multiplex PCR; TCRdb keeps only in-frame clonotypes and omits some of them. The repertoire holds roughly 2,500,000 clones, with roughly 93% as singletons. J is TRBJ2-5 and V is TRBV19, with D perhaps matching TRBD1 or TRBD2 (5 bases each). Sequenced sample: naive CD4+ T cells from PBMCs. The subset is: CD45RA+ positively selected. This clonotype was obtained from a man aged 18 to 29 in good health. Some clones in this sample may be carry-over from other donors' samples. This CDR3 is CASSLGTGQETQYF. CDR3 nucleotide sequence: TGTGCCAGTAGTCTGGGGACGGGTCAAGAGACCCAGTACTTC.